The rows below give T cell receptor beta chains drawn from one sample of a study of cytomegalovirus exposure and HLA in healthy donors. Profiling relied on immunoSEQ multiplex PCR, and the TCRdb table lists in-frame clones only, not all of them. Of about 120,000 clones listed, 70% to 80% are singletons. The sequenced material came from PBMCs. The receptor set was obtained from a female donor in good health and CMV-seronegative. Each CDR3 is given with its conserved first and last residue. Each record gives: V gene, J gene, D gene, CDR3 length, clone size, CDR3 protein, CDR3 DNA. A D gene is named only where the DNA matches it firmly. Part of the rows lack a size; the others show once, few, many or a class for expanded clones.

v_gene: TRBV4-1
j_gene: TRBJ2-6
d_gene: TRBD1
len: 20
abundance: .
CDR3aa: CASSQDYQGQGTTGANVLTF
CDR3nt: TGCGCCAGCAGCCAAGATTACCAGGGACAGGGGACGACTGGGGCCAACGTCCTGACTTTC

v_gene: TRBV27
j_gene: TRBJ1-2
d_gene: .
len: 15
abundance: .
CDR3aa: CASSSTSDRAYGYTF
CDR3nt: TGTGCCAGCAGTTCAACCTCGGACAGAGCCTATGGCTACACCTTC

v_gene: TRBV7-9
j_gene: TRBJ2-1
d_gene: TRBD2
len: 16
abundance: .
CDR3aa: CASSLKGGGGHNEQFF
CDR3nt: TGTGCCAGCAGCTTAAAGGGCGGGGGGGGACACAATGAGCAGTTCTTC

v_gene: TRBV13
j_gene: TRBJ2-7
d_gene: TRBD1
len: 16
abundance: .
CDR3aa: CASSDRTGGISYEQYF
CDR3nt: TGTGCCAGCAGCGACCGGACAGGGGGCATCTCCTACGAGCAGTACTTC

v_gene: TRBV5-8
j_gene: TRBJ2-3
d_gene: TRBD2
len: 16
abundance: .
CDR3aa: CASSLSGGLPTDTQYF
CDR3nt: TGTGCCAGCAGCCTAAGCGGGGGACTACCCACAGATACGCAGTATTTT

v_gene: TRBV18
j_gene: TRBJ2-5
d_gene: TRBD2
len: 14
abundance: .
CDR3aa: CASSPYSGEETQYF
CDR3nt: TGTGCCAGCTCACCCTACAGCGGGGAAGAGACCCAGTACTTC

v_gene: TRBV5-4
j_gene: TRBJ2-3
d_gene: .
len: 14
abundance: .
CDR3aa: CASSFKGAQDTQYF
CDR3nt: TGTGCCAGCAGCTTTAAAGGCGCACAGGATACGCAGTATTTT

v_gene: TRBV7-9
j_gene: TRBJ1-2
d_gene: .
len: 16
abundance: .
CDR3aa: CSSTLPGGQTGHGYTF
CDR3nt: TGTTCCAGCACTCTACCTGGAGGCCAAACAGGGCATGGCTACACCTTC

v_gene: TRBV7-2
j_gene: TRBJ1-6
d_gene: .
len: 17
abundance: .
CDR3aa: CASSSAEASSYNSPLHF
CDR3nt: TGTGCCAGCAGCTCGGCTGAGGCGAGCTCCTATAATTCACCCCTCCACTTT

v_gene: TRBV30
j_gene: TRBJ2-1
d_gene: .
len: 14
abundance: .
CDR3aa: CAWLGTDFYNEQFF
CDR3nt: TGTGCCTGGTTAGGGACTGACTTCTACAATGAGCAGTTCTTC

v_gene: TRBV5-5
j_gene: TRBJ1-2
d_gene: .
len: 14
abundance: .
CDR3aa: CASSLPLGGGGYTF
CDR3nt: TGTGCCAGCAGCCTCCCCCTGGGCGGGGGAGGCTACACCTTC

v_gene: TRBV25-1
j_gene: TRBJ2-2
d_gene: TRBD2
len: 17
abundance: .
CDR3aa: CASSAGPSGENTGELFF
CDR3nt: TGTGCCAGCAGTGCTGGGCCTAGCGGGGAGAACACCGGGGAGCTGTTTTTT

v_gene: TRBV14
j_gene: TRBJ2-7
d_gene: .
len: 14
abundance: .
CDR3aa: CASSQVDSPYEQYF
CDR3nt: TGTGCCAGCAGCCAAGTAGACAGCCCCTACGAGCAGTACTTC

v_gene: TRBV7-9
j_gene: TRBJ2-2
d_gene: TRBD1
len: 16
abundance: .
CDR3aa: CASSLARGQGTGELFF
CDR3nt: TGTGCCAGCAGCTTAGCGCGGGGACAGGGAACCGGGGAGCTGTTTTTT

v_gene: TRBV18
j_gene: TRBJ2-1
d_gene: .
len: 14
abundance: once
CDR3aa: CASSPLNGEGEQFF
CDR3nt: TGTGCCAGCTCACCATTGAACGGAGAGGGTGAGCAGTTCTTC

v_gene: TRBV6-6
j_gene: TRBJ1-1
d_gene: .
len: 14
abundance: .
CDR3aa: CASSYSGLNTEAFF
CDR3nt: TGTGCCAGCAGTTACTCTGGCCTGAACACTGAAGCTTTCTTT

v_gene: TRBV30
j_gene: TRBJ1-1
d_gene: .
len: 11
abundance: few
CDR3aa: CAWTMIGEAFF
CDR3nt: TGTGCCTGGACCATGATTGGCGAAGCTTTCTTT

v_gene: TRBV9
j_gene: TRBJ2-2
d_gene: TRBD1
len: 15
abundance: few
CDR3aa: CASSAGQGYTGELFF
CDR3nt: TGTGCCAGCAGCGCCGGACAGGGCTACACCGGGGAGCTGTTTTTT

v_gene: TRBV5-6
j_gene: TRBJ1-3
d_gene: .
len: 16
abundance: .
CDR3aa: CASSLDAGVGGNTIYF
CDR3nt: TGTGCCAGCAGCTTGGACGCCGGAGTGGGTGGAAACACCATATATTTT

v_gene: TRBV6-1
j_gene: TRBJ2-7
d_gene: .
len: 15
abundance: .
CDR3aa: CASSEEGQWAYEQYF
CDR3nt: TGTGCCAGCAGTGAGGAGGGACAGTGGGCCTACGAGCAGTACTTC

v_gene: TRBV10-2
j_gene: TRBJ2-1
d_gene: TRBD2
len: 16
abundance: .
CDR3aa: CASSTPLAGGSNEQFF
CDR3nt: TGCGCCAGCAGCACCCCACTAGCGGGGGGGAGCAATGAGCAGTTCTTC

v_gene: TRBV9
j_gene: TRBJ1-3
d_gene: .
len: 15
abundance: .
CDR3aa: CASSVARGSGNTIYF
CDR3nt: TGTGCCAGCAGCGTAGCTCGGGGTTCTGGAAACACCATATATTTT

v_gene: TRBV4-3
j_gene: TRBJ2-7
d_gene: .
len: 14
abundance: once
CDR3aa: CASSSQDGAYEQYF
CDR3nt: TGCGCCAGCAGCTCACAGGACGGAGCCTACGAGCAGTACTTC

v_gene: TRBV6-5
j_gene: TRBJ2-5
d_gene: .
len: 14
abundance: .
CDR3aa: CASSSTGFQETQYF
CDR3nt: TGTGCCAGCAGTTCAACGGGGTTCCAGGAGACCCAGTACTTC

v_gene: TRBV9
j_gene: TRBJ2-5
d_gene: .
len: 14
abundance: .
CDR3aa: CASSVATGQETQYF
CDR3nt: TGTGCCAGCAGCGTAGCTACGGGGCAAGAGACCCAGTACTTC

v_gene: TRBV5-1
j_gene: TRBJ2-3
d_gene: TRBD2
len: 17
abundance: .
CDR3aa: CASSLEGGGSSTDTQYF
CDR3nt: TGCGCCAGCAGCTTGGAGGGCGGGGGGTCGAGCACAGATACGCAGTATTTT

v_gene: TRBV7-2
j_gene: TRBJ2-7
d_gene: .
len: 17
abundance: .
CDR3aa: CASSLGPAGQLSYEQYF
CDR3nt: TGTGCCAGCAGCTTAGGTCCCGCGGGACAGCTAAGCTACGAGCAGTACTTC

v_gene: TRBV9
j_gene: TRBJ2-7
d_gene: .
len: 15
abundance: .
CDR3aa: CASSPTTGPTYEQYF
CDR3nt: TGTGCCAGCAGCCCGACCACAGGGCCCACCTACGAGCAGTACTTC

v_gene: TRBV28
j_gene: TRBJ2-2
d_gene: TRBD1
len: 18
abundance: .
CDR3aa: CASRLETGGSMNTGELFF
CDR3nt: TGTGCCAGCAGACTCGAGACAGGGGGCTCGATGAACACCGGGGAGCTGTTTTTT

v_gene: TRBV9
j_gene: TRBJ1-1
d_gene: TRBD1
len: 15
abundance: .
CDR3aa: CASSVVQGRFTEAFF
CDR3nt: TGTGCCAGCAGCGTAGTACAGGGGAGGTTCACTGAAGCTTTCTTT

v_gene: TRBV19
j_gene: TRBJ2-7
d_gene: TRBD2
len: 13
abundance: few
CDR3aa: CASSIGGTTEQYF
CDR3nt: TGTGCCAGTAGTATAGGTGGGACTACCGAGCAGTACTTC

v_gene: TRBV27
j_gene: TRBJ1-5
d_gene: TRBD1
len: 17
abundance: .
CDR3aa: CASSSSGDRGRNQPQHF
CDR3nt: TGTGCCAGCAGTTCTTCCGGGGACAGGGGTCGTAATCAGCCCCAGCATTTT

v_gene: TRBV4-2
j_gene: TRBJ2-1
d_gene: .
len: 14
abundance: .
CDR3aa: CASSHRGSYNEQFF
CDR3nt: TGTGCCAGCAGCCATCGAGGCTCCTACAATGAGCAGTTCTTC

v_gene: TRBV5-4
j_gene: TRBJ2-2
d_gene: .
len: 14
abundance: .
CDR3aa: CASSLRSSTGELFF
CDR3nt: TGTGCCAGCAGCTTGCGGTCGTCGACCGGGGAGCTGTTTTTT

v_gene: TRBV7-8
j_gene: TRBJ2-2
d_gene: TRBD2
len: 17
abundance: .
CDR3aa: CASRSLAGGPGTGELFF
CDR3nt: TGTGCCAGCAGATCTCTAGCGGGGGGGCCGGGCACCGGGGAGCTGTTTTTT

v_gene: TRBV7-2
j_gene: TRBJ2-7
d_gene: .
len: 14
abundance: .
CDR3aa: CASSLATEGYEQYF
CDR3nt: TGTGCCAGCAGCTTAGCGACAGAAGGATACGAGCAGTACTTC

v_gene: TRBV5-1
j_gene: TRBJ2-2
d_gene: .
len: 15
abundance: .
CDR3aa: CASSSTGQNTGELFF
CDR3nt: TGTGCCAGCAGCTCAACAGGGCAGAATACCGGGGAGCTGTTTTTT